This TCR beta chain was obtained from a study of T-cell memory formation after mild COVID-19. Overall study findings and caveats: A subset of responding clones appeared in pre-infection memory, suggesting cross-reactive memory joined. The CD4+ clones that contracted clustered mainly within CM and EM, and the CD8+ clones concentrated in EMRA. CD4+ bias marked clones expanding day 15 to 37, unlike balanced contracting clones.

TCR alpha and TCR beta cDNA libraries with sample barcodes and UMIs came from 5'RACE using constant-segment primers. TCRdb reanalysed the 5' RACE reads using MiXCR and keeps one entry per CDR3 protein. The sample records 450,000 or so distinct CDR3 sequences, around a quarter being singletons. Of note for this clonotype: The antigen is not known.

In germline, CDR1 is SGHRS, CDR2 YFSETQ. This CDR3 contains 13 residues. Trimming stripped 4 bases from V and 9 bases from J, with 14 bases between. Sequenced: PBMCs or a T cell subset sorted from them (not recorded which). The receptor was derived from an adult woman who had mild COVID-19 (a few samples of this study predate the infection). Cell type and time point are not known. The chain employs TRBV5-1 and TRBJ1-5; D remains ambiguous. The CDR3 region has the DNA TGCGCCAGCAGCCAGACTTCATTCGGGCCCCAGCATTTT. Protein: CASSQTSFGPQHF.